This T cell receptor (beta chain) was profiled in a study of T cell responses to AZD1222 COVID-19 vaccine. The CDR3 is made up of 15 amino acids. Trimming removed 0 bases from V and 9 bases from J, with 17 bases in between. Germline CDR1 and CDR2: SGDLS and YYNGEE. Comment on this clone: Its antigen is not known.

Measured with immunoSEQ multiplex PCR; TCRdb has only the in-frame clones, and not every one. The data show more than 85,000 clones, about 86% seen once. Study-level results: Repertoire sampling was restricted to post-peak T cell response timepoints.

Sample: peripheral blood, taken on day 0 of AZD1222 vaccination. This TCR was recovered from an adult in good health. The V gene is TRBV9, the J gene TRBJ2-3; D is possibly TRBD1 or TRBD2 (7 bases each). In DNA form, the CDR3 reads TGTGCCAGCAGCGTAGGCGGCAGGGGGGGACCAACGCAGTATTTT. Its protein product is CASSVGGRGGPTQYF.